The next 21 T cell receptor beta chains were all read from a single sample in a study of blood T cell repertoires in COVID-19. Measured with immunoSEQ multiplex PCR; TCRdb has only the in-frame clones, and not every one. The sample has 200,000 or so clones; over 75% are singletons. Material: peripheral blood. These receptors were taken from a man aged 55 to 69 with acute or convalescent COVID-19.

The CDR3 DNA is TGTGCCAGCAGTGAATGGTACAGGGGGCTGGGCCCCGGGGAGCTGTTTTTT. This gives the protein CASSEWYRGLGPGELFF. The chain is built from TRBV6-1 and TRBJ2-2; 9 bases line up with TRBD1. The CDR3 is 17 amino acids. Germline V gene sequence: CDR1 MNHNS, CDR2 SASEGT. After removal of 2 bases from V and 6 bases from J, the junction contained 10 bases not matched to a gene.

This chain links TRBV6-5 with TRBJ2-1; 7 nucleotides agree with TRBD2. CDR1 is MNHEY and CDR2 is SVGAGI in the germline V gene. V lost 2 bases and J lost 4; bases outside the gene matches: 8. CDR3 length: 16 amino acids. This CDR3 is CASSYDSSGLYNEQFF. The CDR3, as DNA: TGTGCCAGCAGTTACGATTCTAGCGGATTGTACAATGAGCAGTTCTTC.

The chain combines TRBV14 with TRBJ2-5, with a weak D call TRBD2 (6 bases). Germline-derived CDR1 and CDR2 are SGHDN and FVKESK. The V gene lost 0 bases and the J gene lost 6 bases, with 14 bases spanning the gap. The CDR3 is made up of 15 amino acids. The CDR3 sequence is CASSQDGGPGKTQYF. The CDR3 nucleotides read TGTGCCAGCAGCCAAGACGGGGGACCTGGGAAGACCCAGTACTTC. Filled out from reference TRBV14 and TRBJ2-5, the complete variable domain reads EAGVTQFPSHSVIEKGQTVTLRCDPISGHDNLYWYRRVMGKEIKFLLHFVKESKQDESGMPNNRFLAERTGGTYSTLKVQPAELEDSGVYFCASSQDGGPGKTQYFGPGTRLLVL.

V usage is TRBV6-5 and J usage is TRBJ2-7, with a weak D call TRBD1 (5 bases). With 4 bases removed from V and 2 bases from J, the gap between germline ends came to 6 bases. The CDR3 sequence is 12 residues long. Germline-derived CDR1 and CDR2 are MNHEY and SVGAGI. As DNA, the CDR3 is TGTGCCAGCAGTTCAGGGACCTACGAGCAGTACTTC. Its protein is CASSSGTYEQYF.

This chain links TRBV16 with TRBJ2-3; 7 bases match TRBD1. Germline assignment: CDR1 KGHSY and CDR2 FQNENV. The CDR3 extends over 14 amino acids. V dropped 2 bases and J dropped 1; count of bases not matched to a gene: 0. The CDR3 here is CASSQGQGTDTQYF. The CDR3 coding sequence is TGTGCCAGCAGCCAAGGACAGGGCACAGATACGCAGTATTTT. The full variable domain, with the rest looked up from reference TRBV16 and TRBJ2-3, is GEEVAQTPKHLVRGEGQKAKLYCAPIKGHSYVFWYQQVLKNEFKFLISFQNENVFDETGMPKERFSAKCLPNSPCSLEIQATKLEDSAVYFCASSQGQGTDTQYFGPGTRLTVL.

The J gene is TRBJ2-7, the V gene TRBV15, with 9 bases that match TRBD1. The CDR3 extends over 13 amino acids. Germline V gene data show CDR1 as LNHNV and CDR2 as YYDKDF (reference sequence). V lost 3 bases, J lost 4 bases, and 1 base stayed unmatched. CDR3 bases: TGTGCCACCAGCAGGGACAGGGGTTACGAGCAGTACTTC. This gives the protein CATSRDRGYEQYF.

V gene TRBV6-2 or TRBV6-3 combines with J gene TRBJ2-7; the D gene is possibly TRBD2 (6 bases). V shed 6 bases and J shed 4 bases, with 19 bases lying between them. CDR1 is MNHEY and CDR2 is SVGEGT in the germline V gene. The CDR3 is 15 amino acids. CDR3 in amino acids: CASSLVPGSPYEQYF. The CDR3 nucleotides read TGTGCCAGCAGCCTTGTTCCCGGGAGCCCTTACGAGCAGTACTTC.

The chain joins TRBV7-6 to TRBJ2-5; D gene ambiguous. CDR1 SGHVS and CDR2 FNYEAQ come from the germline V gene. This CDR3 region has 13 residues. V was pared by 8 bases and J by 5 bases, with 15 bases between. The DNA for the CDR3 is TGTGCCAGCTCCAACGGTCCGGTGGAGACCCAGTACTTC. It is translated as CASSNGPVETQYF.

V gene TRBV7-2 combines with J gene TRBJ2-1; D is unresolved. From germline, CDR1 is SGHTA and CDR2 FQGNSA. The ends were cut back, 0 bases at V and 0 bases at J, with 6 bases in the middle. The CDR3 is 15 residues long. The CDR3 coding sequence is TGTGCCAGCAGCTTAGCCACCAGCTCCTACAATGAGCAGTTCTTC. Translated, it gives CASSLATSSYNEQFF.

The V gene is TRBV28, the J gene TRBJ2-3; TRBD2 matches 12 bases. This CDR3 is 17 amino acids long. The trim removed 3 bases at V and 7 bases at J, leaving 11 bases unmatched. CDR1 and CDR2 (germline): MDHEN, SYDVKM. The CDR3 nucleotides read TGTGCCAGCAGTTTGCCGACTAGCGGGAGAAGAAGAAATACGCAGTATTTT. Translating gives CASSLPTSGRRRNTQYF.

The chain carries TRBV6-6 and TRBJ2-7; possible D gene TRBD1, 8 bases. The CDR3 has 15 residues. Germline V CDR1 and CDR2: MNHNY, SVGAGI (reference sequence). V was trimmed by 0 bases and J by 3 bases, leaving 12 bases between them. CDR3 amino acids: CASSYSGGTGYEQYF. For the CDR3, the DNA is TGTGCCAGCAGTTACTCGGGAGGGACAGGCTACGAGCAGTACTTC.

This chain joins TRBV3-1 (or the pseudogene TRBV3-2) and TRBJ2-7; maybe TRBD1 (6 bases). The V end was cut by 0 bases, the J end by 3 bases, with 12 bases between. CDR1 is LGHDT, CDR2 YNNKEL, per germline (reference sequence). The CDR3 has 15 amino acids. The DNA for the CDR3 is TGTGCCAGCAGCCAAGATCTGAGGGGGATCTACGAGCAGTACTTC. As protein: CASSQDLRGIYEQYF.

V and J are TRBV28 and TRBJ2-3; D gene ambiguous. This CDR3 has 15 residues. The germline V gene encodes CDR1 MDHEN and CDR2 SYDVKM. The V and J ends lost 2 bases and 0 bases respectively, with 9 bases between them. DNA of the CDR3: TGTGCCAGCAGTTTAGAGGCAGCCAGCACAGATACGCAGTATTTT. Translating it yields CASSLEAASTDTQYF.

The chain recombines TRBV4-2 with TRBJ1-3; perhaps TRBD1 as D (5 bases). The V end was cut by 0 bases, the J end by 0 bases, with 9 bases between. CDR1 and CDR2 (germline): LGHNA, YNFKEQ. CDR3 length: 16 amino acids. Written as DNA, the CDR3 is TGTGCCAGCAGCCAAGACCTGGACAACTCTGGAAACACCATATATTTT. Translated: CASSQDLDNSGNTIYF.

J is TRBJ1-2 and V is TRBV28, with 7 bases identical to TRBD1. From germline, CDR1 is MDHEN and CDR2 SYDVKM. With 3 bases clipped from V and 2 bases from J, the junction kept 0 bases outside the gene matches. There are 13 residues in the CDR3. In DNA form, the CDR3 reads TGTGCCAGCAGTTTGGGACAGAACTATGGCTACACCTTC. It translates to CASSLGQNYGYTF.

J is TRBJ2-2 and V is TRBV19; 7 positions agree with TRBD1. J lost 5 bases, V lost 4 bases, and 7 bases had no gene match. This CDR3 is built from 15 residues. Germline values: CDR1 LNHDA, CDR2 SQIVND (reference sequence). The CDR3 here is CASSTTNRGTGELFF. The CDR3 DNA reads TGTGCCAGTAGTACTACGAACAGGGGAACCGGGGAGCTGTTTTTT.

The chain combines TRBV6-1 with TRBJ1-4; D is unclear. CDR3 length equals 16 residues. Trimming took off 0 bases at V and 0 bases at J, with 8 bases between the two ends. Looked up from germline, CDR1 is MNHNS and CDR2 is SASEGT. The chain's CDR3 is CASSEAYGATNEKLFF. As DNA, the CDR3 is TGTGCCAGCAGTGAAGCTTACGGTGCAACTAATGAAAAACTGTTTTTT.

This sequence joins TRBV28 and TRBJ2-7; 12 bases align to TRBD2. Germline V gene lookup returns CDR1 MDHEN and CDR2 SYDVKM. With 8 bases clipped from V and 6 bases from J, the junction kept 11 bases outside the gene matches. This CDR3 has 15 residues. The CDR3 here is CASGSYLAGGLEQYF. The CDR3 nucleotides are TGTGCCAGCGGAAGTTATCTAGCGGGAGGGCTCGAGCAGTACTTC.

The chain uses TRBV6-5 and TRBJ1-1; unclear D gene. Germline V gives CDR1 MNHEY, CDR2 SVGAGI. The V end lost 0 bases, the J end lost 5 bases, and 7 bases lay between the germline ends. The length of the CDR3 is 13 residues. CDR3 in DNA: TGTGCCAGCAGTTACTCGAGGGAAACTGAAGCTTTCTTT. Its protein is CASSYSRETEAFF.

About this clone: A read error may account for a junction end that differs from germline. CDR3 region: CASSIPRNRAGNQPQHF. CDR3 DNA: TGTGCCAGTAGTATCCCCCGGAACAGGGCGGGCAACCAGCCCCAGCATTTT. The chain couples TRBV19 to TRBJ1-5; TRBD1 is a possible D gene (6 bases). CDR1 and CDR2 (germline): LNHDA, SQIVND (reference sequence). The CDR3 is made up of 17 amino acids. Full variable domain (missing parts from reference TRBV19 and TRBJ1-5): DGGITQSPKYLFRKEGQNVTLSCEQNLNHDAMYWYRQDPGQGLRLIYYSQIVNDFQKGDIAEGYSVSREKKESFPLTVTSAQKNPTAFYLCASSIPRNRAGNQPQHFGDGTRLSIL.

The chain couples TRBV5-6 to TRBJ1-6; 9 positions agree with TRBD1. The CDR3 is made up of 15 amino acids. Germline lookup yields CDR1 SGHDT and CDR2 YYEEEE. J gave up 10 bases and V 4 bases, and 9 bases lay outside the gene matches. CDR3 protein: CASSRWDRDLSPLHF. For the CDR3, the DNA is TGTGCCAGCAGCCGATGGGACAGGGACTTATCACCCCTCCACTTT. The full variable domain, rest sourced from reference TRBV5-6 and TRBJ1-6, is DAGVTQSPTHLIKTRGQQVTLRCSPKSGHDTVSWYQQALGQGPQFIFQYYEEEERQRGNFPDRFSGHQFPNYSSELNVNALLLGDSALYLCASSRWDRDLSPLHFGNGTRLTVT.